Listed here are 31 T cell receptor beta chains from one sample, sequenced in a study of blood T cells in healthy people across ages. A second PCR, run for roughly 7 to 11 cycles, used a sample-barcoded 5' primer plus a J-beta primer mix. MiXCR was run by TCRdb on the 5' RACE reads, yielding one entry per CDR3 protein. This sample has roughly 900,000 distinct CDR3 sequences, with around 48% found just once. The material sequenced was blood. Receptors were obtained from a man aged 25 to 40 in good health.

The count of this clonotype is one. The chain joins TRBV6-1 to TRBJ2-3; D is possibly TRBD1 (6 bases). Germline assignment: CDR1 MNHNS and CDR2 SASEGT. The V gene lost 8 bases and the J gene lost 11 bases, with 14 bases spanning the gap. This CDR3 is 11 amino acids long. Here the CDR3 DNA reads TGTGCCAGCCGCCCAGGGGAATTGCAGTATTTT. Its protein is CASRPGELQYF.

V is TRBV18 and J is TRBJ1-1; D is ambiguous. Trimming took off 2 bases at V and 3 bases at J, with 10 bases between the two ends. Germline lookup yields CDR1 KGHSH and CDR2 LQKENI. The CDR3 loop spans 14 amino acids. CDR3 region: CASSPIRGDTEAFF. In DNA form, the CDR3 reads TGTGCCAGCTCACCAATCCGGGGTGACACTGAAGCTTTCTTT.

The chain links TRBV28 to TRBJ1-1; 7 bases map to TRBD1. Looked up from germline, CDR1 is MDHEN and CDR2 is SYDVKM. CDR3 size: 13 residues. V was pared by 7 bases and J by 4 bases, with 6 bases of the junction left unmatched. CDR3 in amino acids: CASIPGGATEAFF. DNA for the CDR3: TGTGCCAGCATTCCAGGGGGTGCCACTGAAGCTTTCTTT.

The chain couples TRBV6-6 to TRBJ2-4, with D maybe TRBD1 (5 bases). The J call may be wrong; the DNA end is better matched by TRBJ2-7. CDR3 length: 15 amino acids. From germline, CDR1 is MNHNY and CDR2 SVGAGI (reference sequence). The CDR3 DNA follows: TGTGCCAGCAGTTACTGGTCAGGGTATGACTACGAGCAGTACTTC. Protein: CASSYWSGYDYEQYF.

The gene calls are TRBV20-1 and TRBJ2-3; 8 nucleotides line up with TRBD1. The germline V gene encodes CDR1 DFQATT and CDR2 SNEGSKA (reference sequence). CDR3 length: 14 residues. Trimming cost V 4 bases and J 4 bases; bases outside gene matches: 7. CDR3 region: CSATPDRAPDTQYF. The CDR3 coding sequence is TGCAGTGCTACCCCGGACAGGGCCCCAGATACGCAGTATTTT.

This clonotype was counted between two and nine times. The chain carries TRBV18 and TRBJ2-1, with 9 positions matching TRBD2. The CDR3 loop spans 15 amino acids. After removal of 2 bases from V and 6 bases from J, the junction contained 5 bases not matched to a gene. Germline V gene sequence: CDR1 KGHSH, CDR2 LQKENI. The CDR3 here is CASSPMAGGSNEQFF. As DNA, the CDR3 is TGTGCCAGCTCACCAATGGCGGGGGGGAGCAATGAGCAGTTCTTC.

As to this clonotype: The junction departs from germline at one end; a sequencing error may be responsible. The chain carries TRBV5-1 and TRBJ2-3, with D possibly TRBD2 on 5 matching bases. Per the germline V gene, CDR1 is SGHRS and CDR2 is YFSETQ. The CDR3 is made up of 14 amino acids. In nucleotides, the CDR3 is TGCGCCGGCAGCTTGGAGGCCACACTAGATACGCAGTATTTT. Amino acid sequence: CAGSLEATLDTQYF.

V gene TRBV27 combines with J gene TRBJ1-1; 8 nucleotides align to TRBD1. With 1 base clipped from V and 8 bases from J, the junction kept 6 bases outside the gene matches. The CDR3 is 14 amino acids. Germline lookup yields CDR1 MNHEY and CDR2 SMNVEV (reference sequence). This chain's CDR3 is CASSLYSRGQEAFF. CDR3 in DNA: TGTGCCAGCAGTTTATACAGCAGGGGGCAGGAAGCTTTCTTT.

At least ten counts were recorded for this clonotype. This chain connects TRBV9 to TRBJ2-7; 9 bases are shared with TRBD1. The CDR3 extends over 15 amino acids. J was trimmed by 2 bases and V by 2 bases; bases with no gene match: 5. Germline V gene lookup returns CDR1 SGDLS and CDR2 YYNGEE. The DNA for the CDR3 is TGTGCCAGCAGCGTGGCGGGACAGGGAACCTACGAGCAGTACTTC. Encoded protein: CASSVAGQGTYEQYF.

This clonotype was picked up a small number of times. The rearrangement uses TRBV5-5 and TRBJ2-7; tentative D call: TRBD2 (5 bases). The CDR3 is 15 amino acids. Looked up from germline, CDR1 is SGHKS and CDR2 is YYEKEE (reference sequence). Trimming left V 2 bases short and J 3 bases short, with 15 bases between. CDR3 nucleotides: TGTGCCAGCAGCTTTGAGAAAGATGGGAGCTACGAGCAGTACTTC. Its translation: CASSFEKDGSYEQYF.

Notes on this clonotype: At one boundary the junction diverges from the germline segment, which might be a read error. This chain joins TRBV5-1 and TRBJ1-4, with D possibly being TRBD1 (5 bases). The CDR3 has 15 amino acids. CDR1 SGHRS and CDR2 YFSETQ come from the germline V gene. The CDR3 sequence is CTSSPAGGTSEKLFF. CDR3 DNA: TGCACCAGCAGCCCAGCCGGGGGGACGTCAGAAAAACTGTTTTTT.

This chain connects TRBV21-1 to TRBJ2-1; the D call of TRBD2 is as the table states it, not checked on the DNA. TRBV21-1 is designated a pseudogene. The CDR3 has 14 amino acids. The CDR3, as DNA: TGTGCCAGCAGCAAACGAGCGGGGAGCTATGAGCAGTTCTTC. It encodes CASSKRAGSYEQFF.

The chain couples TRBV2 to TRBJ1-4, with D unclear. This CDR3 spans 11 amino acids. V was clipped by 5 bases and J by 6 bases, with 4 bases between them. Germline lookup yields CDR1 SNHLY and CDR2 FYNNEI. The CDR3 DNA follows: TGTGCCAGCAGTTATTATGAAAAACTGTTTTTT. This translates into CASSYYEKLFF. Drawing the rest from reference TRBV2 and TRBJ1-4, the complete variable domain is EPEVTQTPSHQVTQMGQEVILRCVPISNHLYFYWYRQILGQKVEFLVSFYNNEISEKSEIFDDQFSVERPDGSNFTLKIRSTKLEDSAMYFCASSYYEKLFFGSGTQLSVL.

V usage is TRBV4-1 and J usage is TRBJ2-1, with 10 bases that match TRBD2. The CDR3 totals 15 residues. Per the germline V gene, CDR1 is MGHRA and CDR2 is YSYEKL. V shed 3 bases, J shed 8 bases, and the junction held 7 bases outside the gene matches. CDR3 sequence reads: CASSHPSGGRDEQFF. Written as DNA, the CDR3 is TGCGCCAGCAGCCATCCTAGCGGGGGCAGGGATGAGCAGTTCTTC.

This clonotype was seen more than once but under ten times. The rearrangement links TRBV10-3 to TRBJ2-7; D possibly corresponds to TRBD2 (5 bases). V lost 2 bases to trimming and J lost 1 base, with 9 bases between them. Germline V CDR1 and CDR2: ENHRY, SYGVKD. The CDR3 is 14 amino acids. The chain's CDR3 is CAISEIGVSYEQYF. The DNA for the CDR3 is TGTGCCATCAGTGAGATCGGGGTTTCCTACGAGCAGTACTTC.

This clonotype showed up just a few times. The genes are TRBV4-2 and TRBJ2-1, with D possibly TRBD2 on 6 matching bases. Deletions cut 1 base from V and 3 bases from J, with 10 bases between. This CDR3 has 15 amino acids. Germline CDR1 LGHNA, CDR2 YNFKEQ. CDR3 loop: CASSQGPGDYNEQFF. CDR3 sequence (DNA): TGTGCCAGCAGCCAAGGCCCGGGGGACTACAATGAGCAGTTCTTC.

This chain joins TRBV20-1 and TRBJ1-6; D not resolved. V was trimmed by 0 bases and J by 7 bases, leaving 13 bases between them. The germline CDR1 and CDR2 sequences are DFQATT and SNEGSKA (reference sequence). The CDR3 covers 15 residues. The CDR3 loop reads CSARDNRAPNSPLHF. CDR3 nucleotide sequence: TGCAGTGCTAGAGACAACCGGGCCCCGAATTCACCCCTCCACTTT.

This chain uses TRBV2 with TRBJ2-3; TRBD2 is a possible D gene (5 bases). The germline CDR1 and CDR2 sequences are SNHLY and FYNNEI. The CDR3 is made up of 11 amino acids. CDR3 in amino acids: CADSAADTQYF. The DNA of the CDR3 is TGTGCGGATAGCGCGGCAGATACGCAGTATTTT.

This clonotype was picked up a small number of times. The gene calls are TRBV12-3 or TRBV12-4 and TRBJ1-5; D call uncertain. V lost 6 bases to trimming and J lost 0 bases, with 9 bases between them. CDR3 length equals 14 residues. CDR3 loop: CASRVENSNQPQHF. The CDR3 DNA follows: TGTGCCAGCAGGGTAGAGAATAGCAATCAGCCCCAGCATTTT.

To note about this clonotype: An end of the junction does not agree with germline; a read error may underlie this. The chain employs TRBV20-1 and TRBJ1-5; no clear D. The CDR3 spans 15 residues. CDR1 is DFQATT, CDR2 SNEGSKA, per germline (reference sequence). CDR3 in amino acids: CSAALRAPRNQPQHF. CDR3 in DNA: TGCAGTGCTGCCTTAAGGGCGCCGCGCAATCAGCCCCAGCATTTC.

The chain combines TRBV9 with TRBJ2-1; no reliable D call. The DNA end is more similar to TRBJ2-7, so the J call may be wrong. This CDR3 has 14 residues. CDR1 is SGDLS, CDR2 YYNGEE, per germline. The CDR3 here is CASSEGRYTSKQYF. In nucleotides, the CDR3 is TGTGCCAGCAGCGAAGGACGGTATACCTCAAAGCAGTACTTC.

Regarding this clonotype: Compared with germline, one end of the junction differs, possibly owing to a read error. The CDR3 loop reads CASSFWTDPRPRHF. The CDR3 coding sequence is TGTGCCAGCAGCTTCTGGACGGACCCGCGGCCCCGGCATTTT. The chain employs TRBV5-6 and TRBJ1-5; D unresolved. This CDR3 is 14 amino acids long. Germline V lookup: CDR1 SGHDT, CDR2 YYEEEE.

This clonotype occurred a few times. The rearrangement joins TRBV12-3 or TRBV12-4 to TRBJ2-5; 7 bases map to TRBD1. Trimming removed 5 bases from V and 4 bases from J; junction bases left unmatched: 7. The CDR3 extends over 14 amino acids. As DNA, the CDR3 is TGTGCCAGCAGTAGAAGGGACAGACGAGAGACCCAGTACTTC. Translation: CASSRRDRRETQYF.

This clonotype has only a few counts. The DNA of the CDR3 is TGTGCCAGCAGAGTGGACGGAATCCAAGAGACCCAGTACTTC. It is translated as CASRVDGIQETQYF. This chain joins TRBV12-3 or TRBV12-4 and TRBJ2-5, with no clear D. The CDR3 extends over 14 amino acids. V lost 6 bases, J lost 1 base, and 12 bases lay in between.

The rearrangement joins TRBV27 to TRBJ1-1, with no clear D. V dropped 6 bases and J dropped 11 bases, with 22 bases sitting between them. The length of the CDR3 is 14 residues. Germline V gene sequence: CDR1 MNHEY, CDR2 SMNVEV (reference sequence). CDR3 in amino acids: CASSRRALTGGAFF. The CDR3 DNA follows: TGTGCCAGCAGCCGTAGGGCTTTGACGGGAGGGGCTTTCTTT.

This sequence joins TRBV5-6 and TRBJ2-5, with 9 bases lining up with TRBD2. The DNA matches TRBJ2-7 better at its end, which makes the J call doubtful. The germline gives CDR1 SGHDT, CDR2 YYEEEE. The CDR3 has 16 residues. As DNA, the CDR3 is TGTGCCAGCAGCCGCATCGTGACTAGCGGAGGGGCCGAGCAGTACTTC. Protein sequence: CASSRIVTSGGAEQYF.

The rearrangement links TRBV5-1 to TRBJ2-5; TRBD1 might be the D (5 bases). Trimming stripped 5 bases from V and 11 bases from J, with 16 bases between. From germline, CDR1 is SGHRS and CDR2 YFSETQ. This CDR3 is built from 12 residues. The CDR3 sequence is CASRPGNDEQYF. The CDR3 nucleotides are TGCGCCAGCAGGCCAGGGAACGATGAGCAGTACTTC.

The CDR3 sequence is CASVARQTNNEQFF. The DNA of the CDR3 is TGTGCCAGTGTAGCACGACAGACAAACAATGAGCAGTTCTTC. The rearrangement links TRBV2 to TRBJ2-1; perhaps TRBD1 as D (5 bases). Germline CDR1 is SNHLY and CDR2 is FYNNEI. This CDR3 has 14 amino acids. Trimming took 9 bases from V and 5 from J, leaving 17 bases between them.

Comments on this clonotype: This sequence may be a read error, since a much larger clone differs from it by one base. The chain has TRBV27 and TRBJ2-7; D is perhaps TRBD2 (6 bases). From germline, CDR1 is MNHEY and CDR2 SMNVEV (reference sequence). This CDR3 has 15 amino acids. The CDR3: CVSRSGGTAAYEQYF. As DNA, the CDR3 is TGTGTCAGCCGTTCTGGAGGGACGGCAGCCTACGAGCAGTACTTC.

This clonotype was picked up a small number of times. The rearrangement links TRBV5-1 to TRBJ1-1; possible D gene TRBD1, 6 bases. Germline CDR1 SGHRS, CDR2 YFSETQ. V shed 8 bases and J shed 0 bases, with 26 bases lying between them. CDR3 size: 18 residues. CDR3 nucleotides: TGCGCCAGTGGGCCGGTTATGCAGGGGAGGAAGATGAACACTGAAGCTTTCTTT. Translating it yields CASGPVMQGRKMNTEAFF.

V usage is TRBV5-1 and J usage is TRBJ2-7; 10 positions match TRBD1. V dropped 0 bases and J dropped 3; count of bases not matched to a gene: 3. The germline V gene encodes CDR1 SGHRS and CDR2 YFSETQ. The CDR3 length is 15 residues. This CDR3 reads CASSLEGTGDYEQYF. For the CDR3, the DNA is TGCGCCAGCAGCTTGGAAGGGACAGGGGACTACGAGCAGTACTTC.